The rows below give T cell receptor beta chains drawn from one sample of a study of cytomegalovirus exposure and HLA in healthy donors. Using immunoSEQ multiplex PCR, the repertoire was profiled, and TCRdb retains in-frame clones only, with some absent. The specimen's table records approximately 70,000 clones. Sequencing used PBMCs. These receptors all come from a woman aged 25 to 39 in good health and CMV-seronegative. Each CDR3 is given with its conserved first and last residue.

TRBJ1-1	TRBV4-2	CASSQDRRGQGRTEDFF
TRBJ2-1	TRBV6-1	CASTGGTGLTNEQFF
TRBJ1-2	TRBV19	CASSTRDSGHGYTF
TRBJ1-5	TRBV19	CASRQGYQPQHF
TRBJ2-1	TRBV30	CAWRQLAGRVEQFF
TRBJ1-6	TRBV28	CASSLDQVGNSPLHF
TRBJ1-1	TRBV30	CAWTGTGYTEAFF
TRBJ1-2	TRBV10-3	CAISGAQVNYGYTF
TRBJ1-1	TRBV10-3	CAISEQGWGNTEAFF
TRBJ2-5	TRBV14	CASQGDFQETQYF
TRBJ2-1	TRBV11-1	CASSFSGSYNEQFF
TRBJ2-1	TRBV5-4	CASSLGGGHNEQFF
TRBJ2-7	TRBV27	CASSLGLAAYEQYF
TRBJ2-1	TRBV29-1	CSPLLAGYNEQFF
TRBJ2-7	TRBV19	CASSIGSGSSYEQYF
TRBJ2-3	TRBV6-4	CASSEGGHTDTQYF
TRBJ2-3	TRBV7-2	CASSLLVAGGLTDTQYF
TRBJ2-6	TRBV4-3	CASSQGGETGANVLTF
TRBJ2-1	TRBV6-1	CASSSYMDEQFF
TRBJ1-6	TRBV9	CASSNYRGLRDSPLHF
TRBJ1-5	TRBV9	CASSVGQGSNQPQHF
TRBJ2-7	TRBV5-1	CASSLQTGQAYEQYF